Listed below are T cell receptor beta chains from one sample, sequenced in a study of cytomegalovirus exposure and HLA in healthy donors. Sequencing was performed with immunoSEQ multiplex PCR; in TCRdb, only in-frame clones are kept and a portion is missing. The table records some 120,000 clones, around 80% of them present only once. Sequencing was carried out using PBMCs. The receptors come from a female donor in good health and CMV-seronegative. Both conserved end residues are part of each CDR3. D genes are given only for firm matches. The size of a clone is reported for some rows only, either as once, few or many, or as a class for expanded clones.

D gene | J gene | V gene | clone size | CDR3 DNA | CDR3 protein
TRBD2 | TRBJ2-1 | TRBV7-3 | few | TGTGCCAGCAGCTCGGGACTAGGGAATGAGCAGTTCTTC | CASSSGLGNEQFF
. | TRBJ1-3 | TRBV15 | few | TGTGCCACCAGCAGAGAGCGGAACTCTGGAAACACCATATATTTT | CATSRERNSGNTIYF
. | TRBJ2-5 | TRBV19 | . | TGTGCCAGTAGTACCCAGGGGGAGACCCAGTACTTC | CASSTQGETQYF
. | TRBJ2-3 | TRBV30 | once | TGTGCCTGGAGTGTAAAGGGGAACGCAGATACGCAGTATTTT | CAWSVKGNADTQYF
. | TRBJ2-4 | TRBV5-1 | . | TGCGCCAGCAGCTGGGGGACGGGGAGGAACATTCAGTACTTC | CASSWGTGRNIQYF
TRBD2 | TRBJ2-5 | TRBV7-2 | . | TGTGCCAGCAGCTCCCGAATTAGCGGGGGGGAGACCCAGTACTTC | CASSSRISGGETQYF
. | TRBJ2-5 | TRBV5-4 | . | TGTGCCAGCAGCAAAGAATACAGGGATAAAGAGACCCAGTACTTC | CASSKEYRDKETQYF
. | TRBJ2-1 | TRBV11-2 | . | TGTGCCAGCAGCTCCAGGAGCGGCAATGAGCAGTTCTTC | CASSSRSGNEQFF
TRBD2 | TRBJ2-7 | TRBV5-1 | . | TGCGCCAGCAGCTGGGTGACTAGCGGAGCTGAGCAGTACTTC | CASSWVTSGAEQYF
TRBD1 | TRBJ1-2 | TRBV2 | . | TGTGCCAGCAGTTCGGACAGGGCATATGGCTACACCTTC | CASSSDRAYGYTF
. | TRBJ1-2 | TRBV7-9 | . | TGTGCCAGCAGCTTAGGCAGGGACTATGGCTACACCTTC | CASSLGRDYGYTF
TRBD2 | TRBJ2-7 | TRBV15 | . | TGTGCCACCAGCAGAGATCTCGGCGGGAGATTACCCCGGTGGGAGCAGTACTTC | CATSRDLGGRLPRWEQYF
. | TRBJ1-4 | TRBV7-8 | . | TGTGCCAGCAGGAAGGACACAGTATGGGAAAAACTGTTTTTT | CASRKDTVWEKLFF
. | TRBJ2-6 | TRBV18 | . | TGTGCCAGCTCCCAGACAGTCTCTGGGGCCAACGTCCTGACTTTC | CASSQTVSGANVLTF
. | TRBJ2-3 | TRBV5-4 | . | TGTGCCAGCAGACAAGGTGGCGGGCGGAGCACAGATACGCAGTATTTT | CASRQGGGRSTDTQYF
. | TRBJ1-2 | TRBV19 | . | TGTGCCAGTAGTACGCCAGGGATATGGACAGAGTCTAACTATGGCTACACCTTC | CASSTPGIWTESNYGYTF
. | TRBJ2-1 | TRBV9 | . | TGTGCCAGCAGCACCAGGGGAAGCTCCTACAATGAGCAGTTCTTC | CASSTRGSSYNEQFF
TRBD1 | TRBJ2-5 | TRBV27 | . | TGTGCCAGCAGTCGAGACAGGGGAGAGACCCAGTACTTC | CASSRDRGETQYF
. | TRBJ2-3 | TRBV18 | . | TGTGCCAGCTCAGTCACACAGGGAGATACGCAGTATTTT | CASSVTQGDTQYF
. | TRBJ1-2 | TRBV5-6 | . | TGTGCCAGCAGCCGGGGAGGAATACCTTATAAATATGGCTACACCTTC | CASSRGGIPYKYGYTF
. | TRBJ1-3 | TRBV9 | . | TGTGCCAGCAGCGCGACAGGTTCTGGAAACACCATATATTTT | CASSATGSGNTIYF
TRBD2 | TRBJ2-7 | TRBV5-1 | . | TGCGCCAGCAGCTTGGGGAGCCTAGCGGCCTACGAGCAGTACTTC | CASSLGSLAAYEQYF
. | TRBJ2-7 | TRBV6-5 | . | TGTGCCAGCAGTTACGGTGTCGTCAGGAACGAGCAGTACTTC | CASSYGVVRNEQYF
TRBD2 | TRBJ2-3 | TRBV5-1 | few | TGCGCCAGCAGCTTGGCTAGCGGGGGGATCACAGATACGCAGTATTTT | CASSLASGGITDTQYF
TRBD2 | TRBJ2-5 | TRBV2 | . | TGTGCCAGCAGTAGACTAGCGGGAGACTCCCAGTACTTC | CASSRLAGDSQYF
. | TRBJ1-1 | TRBV30 | . | TGTGCCTGGGGCCTAGTGAGTGAAGCTTTCTTT | CAWGLVSEAFF
TRBD1 | TRBJ2-1 | TRBV30 | . | TGTGCCGGGGTGGACAGGGATGAGCAGTTCTTC | CAGVDRDEQFF
TRBD2 | TRBJ2-3 | TRBV2 | . | TGTGCCAGCAGTGAAGAGCGGGGGAGGGATACGCAGTATTTT | CASSEERGRDTQYF
. | TRBJ2-1 | TRBV7-9 | . | TGTGCCAGCAGCTTAGGTAGTAGCTTTTACAATGAGCAGTTCTTC | CASSLGSSFYNEQFF
. | TRBJ1-2 | TRBV6-6 | . | TGTGCCAGCAGTTACTCGAGGGCTAACTATGGCTACACCTTC | CASSYSRANYGYTF
TRBD1 | TRBJ1-4 | TRBV9 | . | TGTGCCAGCAGCGTAGGGGACAGTCTTAATGAAAAACTGTTTTTT | CASSVGDSLNEKLFF
. | TRBJ2-6 | TRBV19 | . | TGTGCCAGTGGTATCGGGACACAAGGGGATCTCCTCTCTGGGGCCAACGTCCTGACTTTC | CASGIGTQGDLLSGANVLTF
TRBD2 | TRBJ2-2 | TRBV7-3 | . | TGTGCCAGCAGCTTAACTAGCGGGCTGAACACCGGGGAGCTGTTTTTT | CASSLTSGLNTGELFF
. | TRBJ2-3 | TRBV6-4 | . | TGTGCCAGCAGTGGGGGGCTCACAGATACGCAGTATTTT | CASSGGLTDTQYF
TRBD2 | TRBJ2-1 | TRBV19 | . | TGTGCCAGTAGTAGACTAGCGGGAGGGTTTGAGCAGTTCTTC | CASSRLAGGFEQFF
TRBD1 | TRBJ1-2 | TRBV19 | . | TGTGCCAGTAGCTATGGACAGGGCCCGAACTATGGCTACACCTTC | CASSYGQGPNYGYTF
. | TRBJ1-2 | TRBV28 | few | TGTGCCAGCAGTTTATACCTAGGGGGGGGGCGCGACTATGGCTACACCTTC | CASSLYLGGGRDYGYTF
TRBD1 | TRBJ1-1 | TRBV5-1 | . | TGCGCCAGCAGCTTGGCGGGACAGTTTGAAGCTTTCTTT | CASSLAGQFEAFF
. | TRBJ1-3 | TRBV7-6 | . | TGTGCCAGCAGCTTAGAAACGGCTGGAAACACCATATATTTT | CASSLETAGNTIYF
. | TRBJ2-7 | TRBV4-1 | . | TGCGCCAGCAGCCAGTCGAGGGAGCTGGAAGAGCAGTACTTC | CASSQSRELEEQYF